Reported below is one T cell receptor (beta chain). The data derive from a study of cytomegalovirus exposure and HLA in healthy donors. The germline V and J ends were trimmed by 3 bases and 4 bases, with 13 bases remaining between them. Germline V gene sequence: CDR1 KGHSH, CDR2 LQKENI. This CDR3 region has 15 residues. This PCR relied on a set of 60 Vbeta primers and 13 Jbeta primers. The data were produced by immunoSEQ multiplex PCR, yet TCRdb's version contains in-frame clones alone and is incomplete. The sample carries fewer than 130,000 clones, about 80% recorded once. V and J are TRBV18 and TRBJ2-1, with D possibly TRBD2 on 5 matching bases. This sequence was found in a man aged 50 to 59 in good health and CMV-seropositive. The sequencing sample was made of PBMCs. The CDR3 sequence: CASSPGDLKYNEQFF. CDR3 DNA: TGTGCCAGCTCACCCGGGGATCTAAAGTACAATGAGCAGTTCTTC. Together with reference TRBV18 and TRBJ2-1, the CDR3 gives the full variable domain: NAGVMQNPRHLVRRRGQEARLRCSPMKGHSHVYWYRQLPEEGLKFMVYLQKENIIDESGMPKERFSAEFPKEGPSILRIQQVVRGDSAAYFCASSPGDLKYNEQFFGPGTRLTVL.